The clone carrying this T cell receptor (beta chain) was picked up many times. The sample is drawn from a study of kidney transplant recipient with SARS-CoV-2 infection. V dropped 6 bases and J dropped 8; count of bases not matched to a gene: 15. Germline V gives CDR1 SGHAT, CDR2 FQDESV (reference sequence). The CDR3 has 17 residues. TCRdb ran MiXCR on the reads and lists one entry per CDR3 protein. This table holds about 240,000 distinct CDR3 sequences, 25% to 35% found once. This TCR was sampled from a male patient aged 30 to 40 who had COVID-19 and was a kidney transplant recipient. Some T cells may have come from the graft donor. This chain connects TRBV11-1 to TRBJ2-1, with 11 bases lining up with TRBD2. The source was a blood sample, collected at baseline and between days 110 and 120 from a kidney transplant recipient. The DNA of the CDR3 is TGTGCCAGCAGAAATCTAGCGGGGGGCCCAAACCGGCATGAGCAGTTCTTC. Translating gives CASRNLAGGPNRHEQFF.